The rows below give T cell receptor beta chains drawn from one sample of a study of cytomegalovirus exposure and HLA in healthy donors. Data came from immunoSEQ multiplex PCR; TCRdb stores just in-frame clones and leaves some out. Found here are roughly 78,000 clones; the top ten clones hold 4% to 5.5%. Sequencing input: PBMCs. The receptor set was obtained from a man in his forties in good health and CMV-seronegative. Each CDR3 is given with its conserved first and last residue. A D gene is named only where the DNA matches it firmly.

j_call d_call cdr3_length v_call cdr3_aa cdr3_nt
TRBJ2-1 - 16 TRBV5-1 CASSLVAESSYNEQFF TGCGCCAGCAGCTTGGTAGCGGAAAGCTCCTACAATGAGCAGTTCTTC
TRBJ2-7 TRBD1 12 TRBV7-9 CASSSGQGREYF TGTGCCAGCAGCTCGGGACAGGGAAGGGAGTACTTC
TRBJ2-7 - 13 TRBV29-1 CSVETPMRDEQYF TGCAGCGTTGAAACTCCTATGAGGGACGAGCAGTACTTC
TRBJ1-1 TRBD1 13 TRBV15 CATSQGADTEAFF TGTGCCACCAGTCAGGGGGCGGATACTGAAGCTTTCTTT
TRBJ2-7 TRBD1 13 TRBV30 CAWSQGVDYEQYF TGTGCCTGGAGCCAGGGGGTGGACTACGAGCAGTACTTC
TRBJ2-5 - 11 TRBV20-1 CSLTAKETQYF TGCAGTTTGACAGCCAAAGAGACCCAGTACTTC
TRBJ2-4 TRBD1 15 TRBV7-2 CASSLQTGVENIQYF TGTGCCAGCAGCTTACAAACAGGGGTGGAAAACATTCAGTACTTC
TRBJ2-1 - 12 TRBV30 CAWSVGLAGQFF TGTGCCTGGAGTGTAGGGCTCGCGGGGCAGTTCTTC
TRBJ2-1 - 15 TRBV5-4 CASSADKNSYNEQFF TGTGCCAGCAGCGCAGACAAAAACTCCTACAATGAGCAGTTCTTC
TRBJ1-2 TRBD1 15 TRBV7-2 CASSPGTGGFYGYTF TGTGCCAGCAGCCCAGGGACAGGGGGATTCTATGGCTACACCTTC
TRBJ2-2 - 16 TRBV12-1 CASSFALAENTGELFF TGTGCCAGCAGCTTTGCGCTAGCGGAGAACACCGGGGAGCTGTTTTTT
TRBJ1-2 TRBD1 14 TRBV5-5 CASGPPQGDYGYTF TGTGCCAGCGGACCCCCCCAGGGGGACTATGGCTACACCTTC
TRBJ2-7 TRBD2 15 TRBV2 CASSSRLAGVGEQYF TGTGCCAGCAGTTCTCGACTAGCGGGAGTCGGGGAGCAGTACTTC
TRBJ2-2 - 14 TRBV28 CASSSHTSPGELFF TGTGCCAGCAGTTCCCACACATCCCCCGGGGAGCTGTTTTTT
TRBJ2-7 TRBD1 15 TRBV5-6 CASSLVPTGDYEQYF TGTGCCAGCAGCTTGGTTCCGACAGGGGACTACGAGCAGTACTTC
TRBJ2-3 - 12 TRBV28 CASSSGTDTQYF TGTGCCAGCAGTTCAGGCACAGATACGCAGTATTTT
TRBJ2-7 - 14 TRBV7-8 CASSPRSGSYEQYF TGTGCCAGCAGCCCCCGCTCAGGGTCCTACGAGCAGTACTTC
TRBJ1-5 - 12 TRBV7-2 CVSTTLNQPQHF TGTGTCAGCACGACACTTAATCAGCCCCAGCATTTT
TRBJ1-6 TRBD1 14 TRBV6-5 CASRRGQGSSPLHF TGTGCCAGCAGACGAGGACAGGGGAGTTCACCCCTCCACTTT
TRBJ1-2 - 13 TRBV25-1 CASSESGLYGYTF TGTGCCAGCAGTGAATCGGGACTTTATGGCTACACCTTC
TRBJ2-2 - 16 TRBV4-2 CASSQDPGQSTGELFF TGTGCCAGCAGCCAAGATCCGGGACAAAGTACCGGGGAGCTGTTTTTT